Below are 7 T cell receptor beta chains sequenced from a single sample in a study of blood T cells in healthy people across ages. The second PCR ran roughly 6 to 11 cycles with a sample-barcoded 5' primer and J-beta primers. TCRdb analysed the 5' RACE reads with MiXCR anew, one entry per CDR3 protein. The sample lists under 1,000,000 distinct CDR3 sequences, 35% to 40% occurring once. Sequenced sample: blood. These receptors came from a man aged 18 to 30 in good health.

The gene calls are TRBV3-1 and TRBJ2-1; TRBD2 matches 10 bases. CDR1 and CDR2 (germline): LGHDT, YNNKEL (reference sequence). The CDR3 has 14 amino acids. The V gene end was trimmed by 10 bases and the J gene end by 5 bases; junction bases not matched to a gene: 8. The CDR3 DNA reads as TGTGCCACCGGGCCTAGCGGGAGCGACAATGAGCAGTTCTTC. Protein sequence: CATGPSGSDNEQFF.

The chain joins TRBV6-2 or TRBV6-3 to TRBJ1-1; D unclear. V dropped 4 bases and J dropped 10 bases, with 10 bases sitting between them. This CDR3 region has 11 residues. The germline V gene encodes CDR1 MNHEY and CDR2 SVGEGT. The CDR3 here is CASSSAATAFF. The CDR3 coding sequence is TGTGCCAGCAGTTCGGCAGCAACAGCTTTCTTT.

This clonotype occurred a few times. The V call is TRBV4-2, the J call TRBJ2-1; D remains unclear. Germline V lookup: CDR1 LGHNA, CDR2 YNFKEQ. The CDR3 covers 17 residues. Trimming left V 0 bases short and J 0 bases short, with 12 bases between. The CDR3: CASSQEPASLSYNEQFF. The CDR3 nucleotides read TGTGCCAGCAGCCAAGAGCCTGCCAGCCTCTCCTACAATGAGCAGTTCTTC.

A few counts support this clonotype. The genes are TRBV18 and TRBJ2-1, with TRBD1 as a possible D gene (5 bases). The CDR3 is 17 amino acids. With 3 bases removed from V and 4 bases from J, the gap between germline ends came to 19 bases. Germline assignment: CDR1 KGHSH and CDR2 LQKENI. CDR3 protein: CASSPRQGDWQYNEQFF. As DNA, the CDR3 is TGTGCCAGCTCACCCCGACAAGGGGATTGGCAATACAATGAGCAGTTCTTC.

Concerning this clonotype itself: A single base separates this from a much larger clone, so it may be a read error. The CDR3 region is CSARDDSVLTETQYF. The CDR3 nucleotides read TGCAGTGCTAGAGACGACAGTGTCCTGACGGAGACCCAGTACTTC. The V call is TRBV20-1, the J call TRBJ2-5; D is perhaps TRBD1 (5 bases). V was pared by 0 bases and J by 5 bases, with 16 bases between. CDR1 and CDR2 (germline): DFQATT, SNEGSKA (reference sequence). The CDR3 spans 15 residues.

To note about this clonotype: The germline gene is not matched at one end of the junction; a read error may be the cause. The chain joins TRBV4-3 to TRBJ1-1; a possible D gene is TRBD1 (5 bases). Germline lookup yields CDR1 LGHNA and CDR2 YSLEER. The length of the CDR3 is 13 residues. Written as DNA, the CDR3 is TGCGCCGGCAGCCACCGGATGCCAGGGCTAGCTTTCTTT. Protein sequence: CAGSHRMPGLAFF.

The J gene is TRBJ2-2, the V gene TRBV7-2; D gene unclear. V gave up 4 bases and J gave up 1 base, with 7 bases separating them. Germline V CDR1 and CDR2: SGHTA, FQGNSA. The CDR3 is 14 amino acids. As DNA, the CDR3 is TGTGCCAGCAGCTCCAGATTGAACACCGGGGAGCTGTTTTTT. It translates to CASSSRLNTGELFF.